The present T cell receptor beta chain was sequenced within a study of OX40 agonist ivuxolimab in advanced cancers. TCRdb's table, derived via immunoSEQ multiplex PCR, lists solely in-frame clones and lacks some. The sample holds approximately 61,000 clones, about 80% seen once. With V trimmed by 6 bases and J by 9 bases, 5 bases remained unmatched. The germline V gene encodes CDR1 MNHEY and CDR2 SVGAGI. This CDR3 has 12 residues. The chain combines TRBV6-5 with TRBJ2-3, with 8 bases that match TRBD2. This material consisted of CD4+ or CD8+ T cells sorted from blood, taken in a trial of the OX40 agonist ivuxolimab. The source is an adult with an advanced solid tumor such as melanoma, head and neck, liver or kidney cancer. CDR3 coding DNA: TGTGCCAGCAGAGCGGAGCGGGGGACGCAGTATTTT. Protein product: CASRAERGTQYF.